This TCR beta chain was profiled in a study of shared clonotypes between healthy human individuals. Sequenced by immunoSEQ multiplex PCR; TCRdb stores in-frame clones only, minus some. The table has hundreds of thousands of clones, about 96% seen once. The CDR3 length is 15 residues. Germline V gene data show CDR1 as LNHDA and CDR2 as SQIVND (reference sequence). Trimming at V came to 6 bases and at J to 4 bases, leaving 9 bases not matched to a gene. The material sequenced was naive CD4+ T cells sorted from blood. Subset specified: CD45RA+ positively selected. The chain couples TRBV19 to TRBJ2-7; 10 bases line up with TRBD2. The receptor comes from a woman aged 25-40 years in good health. The CDR3 region is CASRGLAGVAYEQYF. The CDR3 coding sequence is TGTGCCAGTAGGGGTCTAGCGGGAGTGGCGTACGAGCAGTACTTC.